These 32 T cell receptor beta chains were all obtained from the same sample, sequenced in a study of cytomegalovirus exposure and HLA in healthy donors. Use of 60 Vbeta and 13 Jbeta primers characterized the PCR. Sequencing was performed with immunoSEQ multiplex PCR; in TCRdb, only in-frame clones are kept and a portion is missing. The sample lists about 86,000 clones, about two thirds seen once, with more than 7% in the top ten. The source material was PBMCs. Source of these receptors: a man aged 55 to 70 in good health and CMV-seronegative.

Concerning this clone itself: The sample holds other DNA sequences that translate to the same CDR3. The rearrangement links TRBV13 to TRBJ1-4; D is possibly TRBD1 (5 bases). The CDR3 loop spans 16 amino acids. Looked up from germline, CDR1 is PRHDT and CDR2 is FYEKMQ (reference sequence). V was shortened by 0 bases and J by 1 base, with 9 bases between the two germline ends. In DNA form, the CDR3 reads TGTGCCAGCAGCTTAGGGAGACAGCTAACTAATGAAAAACTGTTTTTT. This gives the protein CASSLGRQLTNEKLFF. Full variable domain (outside the CDR3, taken from reference TRBV13 and TRBJ1-4): AAGVIQSPRHLIKEKRETATLKCYPIPRHDTVYWYQQGPGQDPQFLISFYEKMQSDKGSIPDRFSAQQFSDYHSELNMSSLELGDSALYFCASSLGRQLTNEKLFFGSGTQLSVL.

This clone appeared a single time. The CDR3 sequence: CASSETGQGPTNTGELFF. In nucleotides, the CDR3 is TGCGCCAGCAGCGAAACAGGACAGGGGCCGACGAACACCGGGGAGCTGTTTTTT. The V call is TRBV5-1, the J call TRBJ2-2, with 9 bases that match TRBD1. V shed 4 bases and J 0 bases; nucleotides not matched to a gene: 10. The CDR3 runs to 18 residues. Per the germline V gene, CDR1 is SGHRS and CDR2 is YFSETQ.

The chain's CDR3 is CASRGPTGPYNQPQHF. Written as DNA, the CDR3 is TGTGCCAGCAGGGGCCCTACAGGGCCCTACAATCAGCCCCAGCATTTT. This chain links TRBV2 with TRBJ1-5; tentatively, D is TRBD1 (6 bases). The V gene's germline CDR1 is SNHLY and CDR2 FYNNEI. V was pared by 6 bases and J by 3 bases, with 18 bases between. CDR3 length: 16 residues.

The gene calls are TRBV15 and TRBJ2-1; 12 nucleotides line up with TRBD2. There are 17 residues in the CDR3. Germline trimming cut 3 bases from V and 8 bases from J; bases unmatched to any gene: 11. The germline CDR1 and CDR2 sequences are LNHNV and YYDKDF (reference sequence). The DNA of the CDR3 is TGTGCCACCAGCAGGGCCTCGACTAGCGGGAGTGTGGATGAGCAGTTCTTC. It yields the protein CATSRASTSGSVDEQFF.

This clone came up a few times. CDR3 residues: CASSLDPSSYNEQFF. The CDR3 region has the DNA TGTGCCAGCAGCTTGGACCCGAGCTCCTACAATGAGCAGTTCTTC. The rearrangement uses TRBV5-4 and TRBJ2-1; D is unclear. Trimming shortened V by 0 bases and J by 0 bases, and 7 bases separated the two germline ends. This CDR3 region has 15 residues. The V gene's germline CDR1 is SGHNT and CDR2 YYREEE (reference sequence).

The chain is built from TRBV19 and TRBJ2-3; 7 bases align to TRBD1. Germline CDR1 and CDR2: LNHDA and SQIVND (reference sequence). CDR3 length: 15 residues. The V gene end was trimmed by 1 base and the J gene end by 2 bases; junction bases not matched to a gene: 3. The CDR3 sequence is CASSIAEGATDTQYF. As DNA, the CDR3 is TGTGCCAGTAGTATAGCTGAGGGGGCCACAGATACGCAGTATTTT.

This clone was observed a few times. Other DNA sequences in the same sample also yield this CDR3. The gene calls are TRBV5-1 and TRBJ2-3; TRBD1 agrees at 11 bases. The trim removed 4 bases at V and 4 bases at J, leaving 5 bases unmatched. The CDR3 length is 15 residues. Germline CDR1 is SGHRS and CDR2 is YFSETQ. The chain's CDR3 is CASSPGTGGADTQYF. The CDR3 region has the DNA TGCGCCAGCAGCCCGGGGACAGGGGGGGCAGATACGCAGTATTTT.

The J gene is TRBJ2-1, the V gene TRBV6-5, with 7 bases aligning to TRBD2. Per the germline V gene, CDR1 is MNHEY and CDR2 is SVGAGI. The junction had 5 bases not matched to a gene; V was cut back by 6 bases and J by 0 bases. The CDR3 consists of 15 residues. CDR3 DNA sequence: TGTGCCAGCAGCCACGCGGGGGACTCCTACAATGAGCAGTTCTTC. Its translation: CASSHAGDSYNEQFF.

The chain is built from TRBV6-5 and TRBJ1-4; D perhaps matches TRBD1 (5 bases). Per the germline V gene, CDR1 is MNHEY and CDR2 is SVGAGI. Trimming cost V 6 bases and J 5 bases, with 16 bases left between them. The CDR3 runs to 15 residues. The CDR3 loop reads CASSRLAQGNEKLFF. DNA for the CDR3: TGTGCCAGCAGCCGCCTTGCCCAGGGCAATGAAAAACTGTTTTTT.

This chain joins TRBV14 and TRBJ1-6, with D perhaps matching TRBD1 (5 bases). CDR1 is SGHDN and CDR2 is FVKESK in the germline V gene. This CDR3 comprises 14 residues. With 1 base removed from V and 7 bases from J, the gap between germline ends came to 8 bases. The CDR3 DNA reads as TGTGCCAGCAGCCAAGGTCAGGGAAATTCACCCCTCCACTTT. It encodes CASSQGQGNSPLHF.

This clone was seen a handful of times. The rearrangement links TRBV5-5 to TRBJ1-5; D might be TRBD1 (6 bases). Germline CDR1 reads SGHKS; CDR2 reads YYEKEE (reference sequence). V lost 4 bases and J lost 0, with 11 bases in between. The CDR3 sequence is 15 residues long. The CDR3 DNA follows: TGTGCCAGCAGCCCACAGGGAATTAGCAATCAGCCCCAGCATTTT. Translating it yields CASSPQGISNQPQHF.

This chain joins TRBV19 and TRBJ2-2; TRBD2 agrees at 8 bases. Germline loops: CDR1 LNHDA, CDR2 SQIVND (reference sequence). This CDR3 contains 18 residues. After removal of 5 bases from V and 4 bases from J, the junction contained 15 bases not matched to a gene. As DNA, the CDR3 is TGTGCCAGTAGTGCCCAATCATCTAGGCGGGGGGCCACCGGGGAGCTGTTTTTT. Encoded protein: CASSAQSSRRGATGELFF.

CDR3 sequence: CASSFGGQETQYF. CDR3 in DNA: TGTGCCAGCAGCTTCGGAGGACAAGAGACCCAGTACTTC. The chain employs TRBV7-9 and TRBJ2-5; possibly TRBD2 for D (5 bases). Trimming left V 3 bases short and J 2 bases short, with 7 bases between. CDR3 length: 13 residues. CDR1 is SEHNR and CDR2 is FQNEAQ in the germline V gene (reference sequence).

The sample holds a few counts of this clone. This rearrangement joins TRBV15 to TRBJ1-6; D may be TRBD1 (6 bases). CDR3 length: 15 residues. Trimming stripped 0 bases from V and 7 bases from J, with 10 bases between. CDR1 and CDR2 (germline): LNHNV, YYDKDF (reference sequence). CDR3 DNA: TGTGCCACCAGCAGAGATCCGGACAGCAATTCACCCCTCCACTTT. Translation: CATSRDPDSNSPLHF.

In its sample, this clone was seen a few times. The chain uses TRBV5-1 and TRBJ1-3; D remains unclear. CDR1 and CDR2 (germline): SGHRS, YFSETQ. The CDR3 has 17 amino acids. V was clipped by 4 bases and J by 0 bases, with 17 bases between them. For the CDR3, the DNA is TGCGCCAGCAGCCCAGAAGTTTCGGGGAGCTCTGGAAACACCATATATTTT. Its protein product is CASSPEVSGSSGNTIYF.

This sequence joins TRBV4-1 and TRBJ1-5; TRBD1 might be the D (5 bases). Trimming took off 0 bases at V and 3 bases at J, with 12 bases between the two ends. The germline CDR1 and CDR2 sequences are MGHRA and YSYEKL. The CDR3 covers 16 residues. The CDR3 region has the DNA TGCGCCAGCAGCCAAGATTTGGCAGGGAACAATCAGCCCCAGCATTTT. This codes for CASSQDLAGNNQPQHF.

The rearrangement joins TRBV5-8 to TRBJ2-3, with D perhaps matching TRBD1 (6 bases). The length of the CDR3 is 15 residues. CDR1 and CDR2 (germline): SGHTS, YDEGEE. Trimming removed 4 bases at V and 2 bases at J, with 14 bases between. As DNA, the CDR3 is TGTGCCAGCAGCCCCCGAGGGACAAACACAGATACGCAGTATTTT. This translates into CASSPRGTNTDTQYF.

The genes are TRBV29-1 and TRBJ2-2; TRBD1 matches at 9 bases. Trimming removed 3 bases from V and 0 bases from J; junction bases left unmatched: 11. Germline V gene lookup returns CDR1 SQVTM and CDR2 ANQGSEA. CDR3 length equals 18 residues. CDR3 amino acids: CSVDITGTGSTNTGELFF. DNA for the CDR3: TGCAGCGTTGACATTACCGGGACAGGGTCCACGAACACCGGGGAGCTGTTTTTT.

The CDR3 is CASSLGTPGTSNEQFF. CDR3 in DNA: TGCGCCAGCAGCTTGGGAACCCCCGGGACTAGCAATGAGCAGTTCTTC. This chain uses TRBV5-1 with TRBJ2-1; 8 bases are a match to TRBD2. Germline CDR1 and CDR2: SGHRS and YFSETQ. J lost 6 bases, V lost 0 bases, and 8 bases had no gene match. This CDR3 region has 16 residues.

This clone was counted only a few times. The V and J genes are TRBV30 and TRBJ2-7; D is unclear. The CDR3 contains 12 residues. Germline V gene sequence: CDR1 GTSNPN, CDR2 SVGIG (reference sequence). Trimming cost V 3 bases and J 3 bases, with 9 bases left between them. The CDR3 spells CAWSLTSYEQYF. DNA for the CDR3: TGTGCCTGGAGCCTGACAAGCTACGAGCAGTACTTC.

This sequence joins TRBV10-3 and TRBJ2-3; D is possibly TRBD2 (7 bases). Trimming removed 11 bases from V and 2 bases from J, with 14 bases in between. The CDR3 sequence is 13 residues long. The V gene's germline CDR1 is ENHRY and CDR2 SYGVKD. The CDR3 here is CAGGASDTDTQYF. DNA of the CDR3: TGTGCCGGGGGGGCTAGCGACACAGATACGCAGTATTTT.

The chain links TRBV7-9 to TRBJ2-1, with a possible D match to TRBD2 (6 bases). This CDR3 spans 14 amino acids. Germline V CDR1 and CDR2: SEHNR, FQNEAQ (reference sequence). Trimming took 4 bases from V and 4 from J, leaving 11 bases between them. CDR3 protein: CASSSQTRYNEQFF. CDR3 coding DNA: TGTGCCAGCAGCTCGCAGACTAGGTACAATGAGCAGTTCTTC. Filled out from reference TRBV7-9 and TRBJ2-1, the complete variable domain reads DTGVSQNPRHKITKRGQNVTFRCDPISEHNRLYWYRQTLGQGPEFLTYFQNEAQLEKSRLLSDRFSAERPKGSFSTLEIQRTEQGDSAMYLCASSSQTRYNEQFFGPGTRLTVL.

This clone turned up a few times. The V gene is TRBV7-9, the J gene TRBJ2-3, with TRBD1 matching over 10 bases. The germline CDR1 and CDR2 sequences are SEHNR and FQNEAQ (reference sequence). Trimming cost V 5 bases and J 6 bases; bases outside gene matches: 8. This CDR3 comprises 15 residues. The CDR3 coding sequence is TGTGCCAGCAGCCCGGAGGGGACAGGGGTTGATACGCAGTATTTT. Its translation is CASSPEGTGVDTQYF.

The chain couples TRBV11-2 to TRBJ2-7; tentatively, D is TRBD2 (6 bases). This CDR3 comprises 14 residues. Trimming pared 4 bases from V and 2 bases from J, leaving 12 bases between. Germline assignment: CDR1 SGHAT and CDR2 FQNNGV. CDR3 in amino acids: CASSSGLYPYEQYF. Written as DNA, the CDR3 is TGTGCCAGCAGCTCGGGACTTTATCCCTACGAGCAGTACTTC.

This clone appeared a single time. V and J are TRBV6-1 and TRBJ2-7; TRBD1 agrees at 7 bases. Germline V CDR1 and CDR2: MNHNS, SASEGT. V lost 3 bases and J lost 7; bases outside the gene matches: 12. The CDR3 spans 15 residues. This chain's CDR3 is CASSEAVTGLREQYF. The CDR3 bases are TGTGCCAGCAGTGAGGCGGTGACAGGGCTGCGGGAGCAGTACTTC.

V and J are TRBV7-7 and TRBJ2-3; 7 nucleotides match TRBD1. The CDR3 covers 14 residues. Per germline, CDR1 SSHAT and CDR2 FNYEAQ (reference sequence). J gave up 4 bases and V 1 base, and 2 bases lay outside the gene matches. This chain's CDR3 is CASSLGQGSDTQYF. In nucleotides, the CDR3 is TGTGCCAGCAGCTTAGGACAGGGATCAGATACGCAGTATTTT.

The chain couples TRBV28 to TRBJ2-3, with 13 bases aligning to TRBD2. Germline loops: CDR1 MDHEN, CDR2 SYDVKM. The CDR3 length is 17 residues. The V gene end was trimmed by 4 bases and the J gene end by 6 bases; junction bases not matched to a gene: 10. This chain's CDR3 is CASSSPRLAGGGDTQYF. The CDR3 DNA follows: TGTGCCAGCAGTTCCCCTAGACTAGCGGGAGGTGGGGATACGCAGTATTTT.

The chain recombines TRBV10-1 with TRBJ2-1; D gene unclear. Germline CDR1 and CDR2: WNHNN and SYGVQD (reference sequence). V dropped 0 bases and J dropped 3 bases, with 3 bases sitting between them. This CDR3 spans 13 amino acids. The CDR3 loop is CASSESSYNEQFF. DNA for the CDR3: TGCGCCAGCAGTGAGTCCAGCTACAATGAGCAGTTCTTC.

The chain has TRBV2 and TRBJ2-7; 8 nucleotides match TRBD1. The CDR3 is made up of 15 amino acids. V was pared by 4 bases and J by 3 bases, with 8 bases of the junction left unmatched. Germline V CDR1 and CDR2: SNHLY, FYNNEI. CDR3 bases: TGTGCCAGCAGTGTTCAGGGGGCAGGTAGCTACGAGCAGTACTTC. Its translation is CASSVQGAGSYEQYF.

The CDR3 sequence: CASTPGSPDIQYF. The CDR3 bases are TGTGCCAGCACCCCGGGGAGCCCTGACATTCAGTACTTC. This chain links TRBV25-1 with TRBJ2-4; TRBD2 is a possible D gene (5 bases). Deletions cut 7 bases from V and 8 bases from J, with 15 bases between. The CDR3 covers 13 residues. CDR1 is MGHDK, CDR2 SYGVNS, per germline.

V gene TRBV14 combines with J gene TRBJ2-4, with D tentatively TRBD2 (6 bases). Germline V gives CDR1 SGHDN, CDR2 FVKESK. The CDR3 loop spans 13 amino acids. V gave up 0 bases and J gave up 13 bases, with 13 bases separating them. The CDR3 protein is CASSQDLGGSQYF. In DNA form, the CDR3 reads TGTGCCAGCAGCCAAGATCTTGGGGGGTCACAGTACTTC.

Remarks on this clone: The sample has other DNA sequences that encode this CDR3 too. The V and J genes are TRBV7-6 and TRBJ1-5; 7 bases align to TRBD1. CDR3 size: 14 residues. J lost 2 bases, V lost 5 bases, and 3 bases had no gene match. CDR1 and CDR2 (germline): SGHVS, FNYEAQ. CDR3 sequence: CASSLGQGNQPQHF. The CDR3 DNA reads as TGTGCCAGCAGCCTCGGACAGGGCAATCAGCCCCAGCATTTT.